The rows below give T cell receptor beta chains drawn from one sample of a study of blood T cell repertoires in COVID-19. Sequenced by immunoSEQ multiplex PCR; TCRdb stores in-frame clones only, minus some. The sample shows 40,000 to 50,000 clones, roughly 83% of them seen only once. Sequencing was carried out using peripheral blood. Source of these receptors: a woman aged 55-70 years with acute or convalescent COVID-19. The CDR3 runs from the conserved cysteine through the conserved F or W. D genes are given only for firm matches. Some rows mark clone size as missing; the rest say once, few, many or name a class of expanded clone.

V gene	D gene	J gene	clone size	CDR3 protein	CDR3 DNA
TRBV11-1	-	TRBJ2-2	-	CASSPISFYGELFF	TGTGCCAGCAGCCCTATATCCTTTTACGGGGAGCTGTTTTTT
TRBV28	-	TRBJ1-5	once	CASRKPRGGGNQPQHF	TGTGCCAGCAGAAAACCTAGGGGCGGGGGCAATCAGCCCCAGCATTTT
TRBV18	-	TRBJ1-1	-	CASSARGTEAFF	TGTGCCAGCTCGGCTAGAGGCACTGAAGCTTTCTTT
TRBV6-5	TRBD1	TRBJ1-2	-	CASRGTAYYGYTF	TGTGCCAGCAGGGGGACAGCTTACTATGGCTACACCTTC
TRBV6-5	-	TRBJ1-4	-	CASSYGGVANEKLFF	TGTGCCAGCAGTTACGGGGGGGTAGCTAATGAAAAACTGTTTTTT
TRBV5-6	-	TRBJ1-6	-	CASSSRLLQGGSSPLHF	TGTGCCAGCAGCTCAAGGCTGTTGCAGGGAGGGAGTTCACCCCTCCACTTT
TRBV5-1	TRBD1	TRBJ2-2	-	CASSLLTGRTGELFF	TGCGCCAGCAGCCTCTTGACAGGGCGCACCGGGGAGCTGTTTTTT
TRBV3-1/TRBV3-2	-	TRBJ1-2	-	CASSQRLYGYTF	TGTGCCAGCAGCCAAAGACTCTATGGCTACACCTTC
TRBV7-9	-	TRBJ2-2	few	CASSVTTQGSGELFF	TGTGCCAGCAGCGTAACAACACAGGGAAGCGGGGAGCTGTTTTTT
TRBV5-8	-	TRBJ1-5	once	CASSLRQNSNQPQHF	TGTGCCAGCAGCCTAAGACAGAATAGTAATCAGCCCCAGCATTTT
TRBV12-5	-	TRBJ1-6	-	CASGIFGSNSPLHF	TGTGCTAGTGGTATATTTGGTAGTAATTCACCCCTCCACTTT
TRBV3-1/TRBV3-2	-	TRBJ2-2	-	CASSEFTGELFF	TGTGCCAGCAGTGAGTTCACCGGGGAGCTGTTTTTT
TRBV19	TRBD2	TRBJ2-1	-	CASTVAGLLYNEQFF	TGTGCCAGTACGGTAGCGGGCCTCCTCTACAATGAGCAGTTCTTC
TRBV5-1	TRBD2	TRBJ2-1	-	CASSLELAGVPGNNEQFF	TGCGCCAGCAGCTTGGAACTAGCGGGAGTGCCTGGGAACAATGAGCAGTTCTTC
TRBV3-1/TRBV3-2	-	TRBJ2-2	-	CASSRGGDGTGELFF	TGTGCCAGCAGCCGAGGGGGTGACGGGACCGGGGAGCTGTTTTTT
TRBV19	TRBD1	TRBJ2-2	-	CASSIGQGNTGELFF	TGTGCCAGTAGTATTGGACAGGGGAACACCGGGGAGCTGTTTTTT
TRBV6-5	-	TRBJ1-6	-	CASKEGYNSPLHF	TGTGCCAGCAAGGAGGGCTATAATTCACCCCTCCACTTT
TRBV18	-	TRBJ2-7	-	CASSPAGGGRSYEQYF	TGTGCCAGCTCACCCGCAGGGGGCGGGAGATCCTACGAGCAGTACTTC
TRBV5-4	-	TRBJ2-2	-	CASTDGTRRNTGELFF	TGTGCCAGCACCGATGGGACTCGCAGAAACACCGGGGAGCTGTTTTTT
TRBV3-1/TRBV3-2	TRBD2	TRBJ2-1	-	CASSQDVLAGYNEQFF	TGTGCCAGCAGCCAAGATGTACTAGCGGGTTACAATGAGCAGTTCTTC
TRBV11-3	TRBD1	TRBJ2-7	-	CASSSGTGLNSYEQYF	TGTGCCAGCAGCTCGGGGACAGGATTAAACTCCTACGAGCAGTACTTC
TRBV27	-	TRBJ2-3	-	CASSLLSGSRDTQYF	TGTGCCAGCAGTTTATTGTCGGGATCCAGAGATACGCAGTATTTT
TRBV5-5	TRBD1	TRBJ1-6	-	CASSWDSRGNSPLHF	TGTGCCAGCAGCTGGGACAGCAGGGGTAATTCACCCCTCCACTTT
TRBV7-9	-	TRBJ1-4	-	CASSTGLQTNEKLFF	TGTGCCAGCAGCACCGGACTCCAAACTAATGAAAAACTGTTTTTT